This T cell receptor (beta chain) was captured by sequencing in a study of OX40 agonist ivuxolimab in advanced cancers. Turning to the study itself: Those enrolled were roughly 80% male, with a mean age of around 60 years and ages from roughly 23 to 79.

V dropped 1 base and J dropped 2; count of bases not matched to a gene: 14. CDR3 length equals 19 residues. The germline CDR1 and CDR2 sequences are MNHEY and SMNVEV (reference sequence). Using immunoSEQ multiplex PCR, the repertoire was profiled, and TCRdb retains in-frame clones only, with some absent. The sample consists of some 48,000 clones, 81% of them appearing once. The chain carries TRBV27 and TRBJ2-7, with 10 bases aligning to TRBD2. Source: CD4+ or CD8+ T cells sorted from blood, taken in a trial of the OX40 agonist ivuxolimab. This receptor was identified in an adult with an advanced solid tumor such as melanoma, head and neck, liver or kidney cancer. The CDR3 sequence is CASSLFVSGRMQFPYEQYF. The CDR3, as DNA: TGTGCCAGCAGTTTATTTGTTAGCGGGAGGATGCAATTCCCCTACGAGCAGTACTTC.